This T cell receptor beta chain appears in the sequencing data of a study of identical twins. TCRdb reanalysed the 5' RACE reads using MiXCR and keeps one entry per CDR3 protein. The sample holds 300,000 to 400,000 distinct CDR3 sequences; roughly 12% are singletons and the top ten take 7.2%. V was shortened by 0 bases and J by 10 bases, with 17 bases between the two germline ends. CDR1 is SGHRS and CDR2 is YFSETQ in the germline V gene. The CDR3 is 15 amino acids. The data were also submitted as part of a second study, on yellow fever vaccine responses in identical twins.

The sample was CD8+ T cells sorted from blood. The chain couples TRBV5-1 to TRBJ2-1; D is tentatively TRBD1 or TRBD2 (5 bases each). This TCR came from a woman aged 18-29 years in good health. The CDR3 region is CASSLDVGVAGEQFF. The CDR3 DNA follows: TGCGCCAGCAGCTTGGACGTCGGGGTAGCAGGGGAGCAGTTCTTC.